Each of the 22 T cell receptor beta chains below was sequenced from the same sample in a study of Graves' ophthalmopathy and Graves' hyperthyroidism. Amplification of the TCR beta CDR3 regions used RNA transcripts (as template). RT-PCR was first run with HTBI primers, then multiplex PCR in a second round. TCRdb re-called the multiplex PCR reads through MiXCR, storing one row per CDR3 protein. Altogether about 400,000 distinct CDR3 sequences are present, roughly 21% being singletons, with the ten largest covering roughly 3%. The sample taken for sequencing was peripheral blood. These receptor sequences come from a young woman with stable Graves' hyperthyroidism.

This clonotype appeared many times. V and J are TRBV15 and TRBJ1-1; TRBD1 agrees at 7 bases. The CDR3 is made up of 14 amino acids. CDR1 is LNHNV, CDR2 YYDKDF, per germline (reference sequence). The trim removed 1 base at V and 1 base at J, leaving 0 bases unmatched. CDR3 region: CATSRGTGNTEAFF. The CDR3, as DNA: TGTGCCACCAGCAGAGGGACAGGGAACACTGAAGCTTTCTTT.

This clonotype showed up many times. V gene TRBV6-4 combines with J gene TRBJ1-1, with no clear D. Trimming cost V 0 bases and J 8 bases, with 10 bases left between them. This CDR3 spans 13 amino acids. Germline assignment: CDR1 MRHNA and CDR2 SNTAGT. CDR3 nucleotide sequence: TGTGCCAGCAGTGACTCCCCAGCGGGAGAAGCTTTCTTT. Translation: CASSDSPAGEAFF.

The genes are TRBV20-1 and TRBJ1-3; 7 nucleotides match TRBD1. This CDR3 contains 13 residues. Germline CDR1 and CDR2: DFQATT and SNEGSKA (reference sequence). The CDR3 protein is CSATGSQGNTIYF. In DNA, the CDR3 is TGCAGCGCGACAGGGTCCCAGGGAAACACCATATATTTT.

The rearrangement joins TRBV20-1 to TRBJ2-7, with D unclear. CDR3 length: 15 residues. The germline gives CDR1 DFQATT, CDR2 SNEGSKA (reference sequence). V was trimmed by 2 bases and J by 0 bases, leaving 14 bases between them. CDR3 residues: CSARRPLGHSYEQYF. CDR3 in DNA: TGCAGTGCTAGACGACCCCTAGGCCACTCCTACGAGCAGTACTTC.

This clonotype has at least ten counts. The chain employs TRBV11-2 and TRBJ1-2, with D unclear. Germline V lookup: CDR1 SGHAT, CDR2 FQNNGV. The CDR3 has 13 residues. The V and J ends lost 2 bases and 2 bases respectively, with 6 bases between them. CDR3 amino acids: CASSLNGNYGYTF. In nucleotides, the CDR3 is TGTGCCAGCAGCTTAAATGGAAACTATGGCTACACCTTC.

The chain carries TRBV5-1 and TRBJ2-5, with D uncertain. The CDR3 has 13 amino acids. Trimming removed 4 bases from V and 4 bases from J, with 11 bases in between. Looked up from germline, CDR1 is SGHRS and CDR2 is YFSETQ. CDR3 coding DNA: TGCGCCAGCAGCGTCCGGGCGTCAGAGACCCAGTACTTC. Translation: CASSVRASETQYF.

The chain has TRBV2 and TRBJ2-5; 9 nucleotides align to TRBD2. CDR3 length: 14 amino acids. CDR1 is SNHLY, CDR2 FYNNEI, per germline. J was trimmed by 5 bases and V by 6 bases; bases with no gene match: 7. Here the CDR3 DNA reads TGTGCCAGCAGCTTAGCGGGGGAGCGGGAGACCCAGTACTTC. Its translation is CASSLAGERETQYF.

The table lists this clonotype with many counts. The rearrangement links TRBV6-1 to TRBJ2-3, with 12 positions matching TRBD2. The CDR3 totals 16 residues. J gave up 5 bases and V 4 bases, and 7 bases lay outside the gene matches. Germline-derived CDR1 and CDR2 are MNHNS and SASEGT. The CDR3 protein is CASSGRLAGAVDTQYF. CDR3 DNA sequence: TGTGCCAGCAGTGGCCGACTAGCGGGAGCTGTAGATACGCAGTATTTT.

Comments on this clonotype: This may be a read error, as it is one base from a much larger clone. This chain links TRBV5-1 with TRBJ2-7; possibly TRBD1 or TRBD2 for D (5 bases each). CDR3 length equals 13 residues. The germline V gene encodes CDR1 SGHRS and CDR2 YFSETQ. CDR3 protein: CSSSQSGLAEQYF. In DNA, the CDR3 is TGCTCCAGCAGCCAGTCGGGGCTGGCCGAGCAGTACTTC.

This clonotype was seen at least ten times. The chain joins TRBV6-5 to TRBJ1-2; D remains ambiguous. The CDR3 has 14 amino acids. The germline V gene has CDR1 MNHEY and CDR2 SVGAGI. Trimming stripped 2 bases from V and 4 bases from J, with 11 bases between. The chain's CDR3 is CASSYMTGIYGYTF. The CDR3 nucleotides read TGTGCCAGCAGTTACATGACGGGTATCTATGGCTACACCTTC.

This clonotype was found many times. The chain combines TRBV30 with TRBJ2-2; 7 bases are shared with TRBD2. Germline loops: CDR1 GTSNPN, CDR2 SVGIG (reference sequence). V lost 3 bases to trimming and J lost 4 bases; unmatched junction nucleotides: 8. The CDR3 consists of 15 residues. The CDR3 DNA follows: TGTGCCTGGAGCCAAGGACTAGTTGTCACCGGGGAGCTGTTTTTT. Amino acids: CAWSQGLVVTGELFF. Looking up the rest from reference TRBV30 and TRBJ2-2 gives the full variable domain: SQTIHQWPATLVQPVGSPLSLECTVEGTSNPNLYWYRQAAGRGLQLLFYSVGIGQISSEVPQNLSASRPQDRQFILSSKKLLLSDSGFYLCAWSQGLVVTGELFFGEGSRLTVL.

As regards this clonotype: Possible read error: a much larger clone is one base away. As the CDR3 is not closed by the conserved phenylalanine or tryptophan, this likely results from a read error. V is TRBV29-1 and J is TRBJ1-1; D call uncertain. Looked up from germline, CDR1 is SQVTM and CDR2 is ANQGSEA. CDR3 length: 13 residues. Trimming stripped 1 base from V and 8 bases from J, with 14 bases between. The CDR3 here is CSVEGTTGSEAFV. The DNA for the CDR3 is TGCAGCGTTGAAGGGACGACGGGATCCGAAGCTTTCGTT.

The rearrangement uses TRBV12-3 or TRBV12-4 and TRBJ1-5, with TRBD1 identical over 7 bases. CDR3 length: 15 amino acids. Trimming at V came to 11 bases and at J to 3 bases, leaving 13 bases not matched to a gene. CDR3 sequence reads: CAPRGTILNNQPQHF. CDR3 sequence (DNA): TGTGCCCCCAGGGGGACAATCTTGAACAATCAGCCCCAGCATTTT.

The V and J genes are TRBV20-1 and TRBJ1-5; perhaps TRBD1 as D (5 bases). The V end was cut by 2 bases, the J end by 4 bases, with 12 bases between. This CDR3 has 14 residues. The germline V gene encodes CDR1 DFQATT and CDR2 SNEGSKA (reference sequence). The CDR3 reads CSARKGQENQPQHF. The CDR3 nucleotides are TGCAGTGCTAGAAAGGGGCAGGAAAATCAGCCCCAGCATTTT.

This clonotype was observed at least ten times. V and J are TRBV11-1 and TRBJ2-5, with TRBD1 as a possible D gene (5 bases). This CDR3 has 12 residues. Germline CDR1 reads SGHAT; CDR2 reads FQDESV (reference sequence). V shed 5 bases and J shed 3 bases, with 7 bases lying between them. The CDR3 sequence is CASSRTKETQYF. CDR3 coding DNA: TGTGCCAGCAGCCGGACAAAAGAGACCCAGTACTTC.

The sample holds many counts of this clonotype. The genes are TRBV5-1 and TRBJ2-7, with D possibly matching TRBD2 (6 bases). CDR1 SGHRS and CDR2 YFSETQ come from the germline V gene. The CDR3 is 15 amino acids. Trimming removed 0 bases from V and 3 bases from J, with 13 bases in between. The CDR3 region is CASSLAPSVIYEQYF. The CDR3 DNA follows: TGCGCCAGCAGCTTGGCCCCTAGCGTAATCTACGAGCAGTACTTC.

This clonotype was found a few times. The chain joins TRBV6-2 or TRBV6-3 to TRBJ2-4, with 7 bases that match TRBD1. CDR1 is MNHEY, CDR2 SVGEGT, per germline. The CDR3 runs 14 residues. J lost 8 bases, V lost 6 bases, and 10 bases had no gene match. The CDR3 bases are TGTGCCAGCAGCCTCCGACAGGGTAGGGACATTCAGTACTTC. Translated, it gives CASSLRQGRDIQYF.

This clonotype was seen at least ten times. The V and J genes are TRBV2 and TRBJ2-5, with TRBD1 as a possible D gene (6 bases). This CDR3 spans 14 amino acids. Trimming took 6 bases from V and 4 from J, leaving 15 bases between them. CDR1 is SNHLY, CDR2 FYNNEI, per germline. The DNA for the CDR3 is TGTGCCAGCAGCCCTACAGGGTTCCTAGAGACCCAGTACTTC. Protein sequence: CASSPTGFLETQYF.

This clonotype was counted many times. The chain couples TRBV6-1 to TRBJ1-1, with TRBD1 matching 7 bases. V lost 6 bases and J lost 4; bases outside the gene matches: 11. Germline V lookup: CDR1 MNHNS, CDR2 SASEGT. The CDR3 length is 15 residues. The CDR3 bases are TGTGCCAGCAGGGCCGGGACAGCTTTGCCCACTGAAGCTTTCTTT. Its translation: CASRAGTALPTEAFF.

In the case of this clonotype: A single base separates this from a much larger clone, so it may be a read error. The V call is TRBV28, the J call TRBJ2-4, with TRBD2 as a possible D gene (6 bases). Germline CDR1 and CDR2: MDHEN and SYDVKM. The CDR3 runs to 16 residues. The CDR3 coding sequence is TGTGCCAGCAGTCCCCTTCGGGGGATCGCCAAAAACATTAAGTACTTC. Translating it yields CASSPLRGIAKNIKYF.

The sample holds many counts of this clonotype. V usage is TRBV28 and J usage is TRBJ1-5, with 10 bases that match TRBD1. The V segment lost 4 bases and the J segment 4 bases; nucleotides outside the gene matches: 7. The CDR3 has 16 residues. From germline, CDR1 is MDHEN and CDR2 SYDVKM. The chain's CDR3 is CASSSPSGQGNQPQHF. CDR3 DNA sequence: TGTGCCAGCAGTTCCCCCTCGGGACAGGGGAATCAGCCCCAGCATTTT. The full variable domain, with the rest looked up from reference TRBV28 and TRBJ1-5, is DVKVTQSSRYLVKRTGEKVFLECVQDMDHENMFWYRQDPGLGLRLIYFSYDVKMKEKGDIPEGYSVSREKKERFSLILESASTNQTSMYLCASSSPSGQGNQPQHFGDGTRLSIL.

Only a few counts were recorded for this clonotype. A much larger clone differs by one base, so this may be a read error. This chain joins TRBV19 and TRBJ2-4; 10 positions match TRBD2. The CDR3 spans 15 residues. CDR1 and CDR2 from the germline V gene are LNHDA and SQIVND (reference sequence). Trimming removed 11 bases from V and 0 bases from J; junction bases left unmatched: 7. The CDR3 protein is CASAGGTLAKNIQYF. The CDR3 DNA sequence: TGTGCCTCAGCGGGAGGGACGCTAGCCAAAAACATTCAGTACTTC.